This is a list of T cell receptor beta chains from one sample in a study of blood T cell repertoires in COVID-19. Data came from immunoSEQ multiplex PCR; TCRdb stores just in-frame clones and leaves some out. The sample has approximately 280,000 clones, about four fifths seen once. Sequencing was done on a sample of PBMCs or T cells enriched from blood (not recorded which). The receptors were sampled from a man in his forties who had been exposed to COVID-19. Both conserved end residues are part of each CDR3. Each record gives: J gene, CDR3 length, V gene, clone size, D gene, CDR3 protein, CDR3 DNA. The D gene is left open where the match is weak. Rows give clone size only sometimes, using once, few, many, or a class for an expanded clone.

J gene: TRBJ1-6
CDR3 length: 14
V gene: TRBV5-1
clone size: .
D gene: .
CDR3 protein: CASSLRQYQETLHF
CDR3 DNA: TGCGCCAGCAGCTTGAGACAGTACCAAGAGACCCTCCACTTT

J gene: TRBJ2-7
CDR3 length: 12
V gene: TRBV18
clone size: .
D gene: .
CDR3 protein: CASSPYSYEQYF
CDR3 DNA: TGTGCCAGCTCACCTTACTCCTACGAGCAGTACTTC

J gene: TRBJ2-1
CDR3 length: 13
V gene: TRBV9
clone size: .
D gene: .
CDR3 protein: CASSVDYTNEQFF
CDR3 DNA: TGTGCCAGCAGCGTCGATTACACCAATGAGCAGTTCTTC

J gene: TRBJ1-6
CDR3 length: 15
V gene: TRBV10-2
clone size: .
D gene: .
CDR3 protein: CASRLETGGNSPLHF
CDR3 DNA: TGCGCCAGCAGGCTAGAGACAGGAGGCAATTCACCCCTCCACTTT

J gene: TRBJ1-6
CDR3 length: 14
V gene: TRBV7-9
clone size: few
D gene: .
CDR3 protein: CASRRDNNNSPLHF
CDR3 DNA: TGTGCCAGCAGACGGGACAACAATAATTCACCCCTCCACTTT

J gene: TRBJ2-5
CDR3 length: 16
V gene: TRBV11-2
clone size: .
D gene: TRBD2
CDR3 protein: CASSLSPGLASETQYF
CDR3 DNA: TGTGCCAGCAGCTTGTCACCGGGACTAGCTTCGGAGACCCAGTACTTC

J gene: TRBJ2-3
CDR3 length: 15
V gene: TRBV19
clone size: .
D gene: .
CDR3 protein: CASSLTGFWADTQYF
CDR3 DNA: TGTGCCAGTAGTTTGACGGGTTTTTGGGCAGATACGCAGTATTTT

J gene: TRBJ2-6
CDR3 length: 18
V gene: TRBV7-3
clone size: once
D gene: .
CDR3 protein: CASSFQTGHSAGANVLTF
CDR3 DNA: TGTGCCAGCAGCTTCCAGACAGGTCATTCCGCTGGGGCCAACGTCCTGACTTTC

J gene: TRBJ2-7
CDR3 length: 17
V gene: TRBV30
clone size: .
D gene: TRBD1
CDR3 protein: CAWSSHQDRVGAYEQYF
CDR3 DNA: TGTGCCTGGAGTTCCCACCAGGACAGGGTAGGCGCCTACGAGCAGTACTTC

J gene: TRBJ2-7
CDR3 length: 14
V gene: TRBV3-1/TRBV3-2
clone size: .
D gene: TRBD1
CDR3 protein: CASSRQGLTYEQYF
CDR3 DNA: TGTGCCAGCAGCCGACAGGGGTTAACCTACGAGCAGTACTTC

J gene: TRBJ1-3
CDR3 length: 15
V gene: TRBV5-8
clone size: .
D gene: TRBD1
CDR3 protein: CASSLDGTARNTIYF
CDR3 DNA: TGTGCCAGCAGCTTGGATGGGACAGCCAGAAACACCATATATTTT

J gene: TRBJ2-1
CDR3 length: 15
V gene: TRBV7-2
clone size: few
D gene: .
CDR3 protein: CASSLASSGNNEQFF
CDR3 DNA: TGTGCCAGCAGCTTAGCGTCATCAGGGAACAATGAGCAGTTCTTC

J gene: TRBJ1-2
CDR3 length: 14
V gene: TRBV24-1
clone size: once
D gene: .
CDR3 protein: CATSDFSGAHGYTF
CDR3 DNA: TGTGCCACCAGTGATTTTTCAGGGGCGCATGGCTACACCTTC

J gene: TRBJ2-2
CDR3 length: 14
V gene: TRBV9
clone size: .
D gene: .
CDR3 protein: CASSQSMSTGELFF
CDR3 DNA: TGTGCCAGCAGCCAATCAATGTCCACCGGGGAGCTGTTTTTT

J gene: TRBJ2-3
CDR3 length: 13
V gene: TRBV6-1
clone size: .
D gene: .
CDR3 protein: CASSEDTGDTQYF
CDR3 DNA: TGTGCCAGCAGTGAAGACACGGGGGATACGCAGTATTTT

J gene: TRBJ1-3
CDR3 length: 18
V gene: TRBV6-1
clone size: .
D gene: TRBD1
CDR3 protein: CASSGRTGGSSTGNTIYF
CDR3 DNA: TGTGCCAGCAGTGGACGGACAGGGGGTTCCTCTACTGGAAACACCATATATTTT

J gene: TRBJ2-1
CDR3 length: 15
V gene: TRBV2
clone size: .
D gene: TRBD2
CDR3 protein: CASTPGLAGDNEQFF
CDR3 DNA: TGTGCCAGCACCCCAGGACTAGCGGGAGACAATGAGCAGTTCTTC

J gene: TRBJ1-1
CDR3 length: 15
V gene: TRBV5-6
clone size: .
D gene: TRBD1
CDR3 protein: CASSLGGGARTEAFF
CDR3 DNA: TGTGCCAGCAGCTTGGGAGGGGGCGCGCGCACTGAAGCTTTCTTT

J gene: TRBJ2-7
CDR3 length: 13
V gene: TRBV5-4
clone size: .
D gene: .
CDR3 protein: CASSLAQGYEQYF
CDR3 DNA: TGTGCCAGCAGCTTGGCCCAGGGTTACGAGCAGTACTTC

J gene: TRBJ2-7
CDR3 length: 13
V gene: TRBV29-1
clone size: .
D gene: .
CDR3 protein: CSVENGASYEQYF
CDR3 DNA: TGCAGCGTTGAGAATGGGGCATCCTACGAGCAGTACTTC

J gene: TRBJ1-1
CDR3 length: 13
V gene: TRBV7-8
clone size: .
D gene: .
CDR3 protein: CASTLGGNTEAFF
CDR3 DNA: TGTGCCAGCACTTTGGGGGGGAACACTGAAGCTTTCTTT

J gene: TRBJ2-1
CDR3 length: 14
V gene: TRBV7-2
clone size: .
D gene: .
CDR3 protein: CASSLGMTGNEQFF
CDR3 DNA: TGTGCCAGCAGCTTAGGAATGACAGGAAATGAGCAGTTCTTC

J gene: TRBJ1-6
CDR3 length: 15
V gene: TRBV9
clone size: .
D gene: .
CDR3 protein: CASADMGTLGSPLHF
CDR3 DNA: TGTGCCAGCGCCGACATGGGGACACTGGGTTCACCCCTCCACTTT

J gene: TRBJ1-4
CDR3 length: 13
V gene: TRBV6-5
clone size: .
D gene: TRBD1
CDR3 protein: CAGRQGTNEKLFF
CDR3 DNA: TGTGCCGGAAGACAGGGTACTAATGAAAAACTGTTTTTT

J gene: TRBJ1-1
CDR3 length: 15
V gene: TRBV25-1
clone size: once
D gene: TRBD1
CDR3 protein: CASTAGQRSNTEAFF
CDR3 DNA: TGTGCCAGCACCGCGGGACAGCGTTCGAACACTGAAGCTTTCTTT

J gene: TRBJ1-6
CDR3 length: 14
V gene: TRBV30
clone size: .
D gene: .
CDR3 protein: CAFTQGPITSPLHF
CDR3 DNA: TGTGCCTTTACACAGGGCCCGATCACTTCACCCCTCCACTTT

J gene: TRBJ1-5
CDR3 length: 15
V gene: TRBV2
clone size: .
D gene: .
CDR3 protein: CASSEAAKNNQPQHF
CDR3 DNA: TGTGCCAGCAGTGAAGCCGCGAAAAACAATCAGCCCCAGCATTTT

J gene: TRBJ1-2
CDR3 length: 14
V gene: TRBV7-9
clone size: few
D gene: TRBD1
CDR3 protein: CASSSGTGAGGYTF
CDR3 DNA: TGTGCCAGCAGCTCCGGGACAGGGGCGGGTGGCTACACCTTC

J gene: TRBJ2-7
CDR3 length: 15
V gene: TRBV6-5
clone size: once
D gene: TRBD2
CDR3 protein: CASSYGLAGGREQYF
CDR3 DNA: TGTGCCAGCAGTTACGGACTAGCGGGAGGGCGCGAGCAGTACTTC

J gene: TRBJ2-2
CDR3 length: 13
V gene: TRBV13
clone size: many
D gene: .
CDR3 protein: CASSYRVTGELFF
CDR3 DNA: TGTGCCAGCAGCTACCGAGTAACCGGGGAGCTGTTTTTT